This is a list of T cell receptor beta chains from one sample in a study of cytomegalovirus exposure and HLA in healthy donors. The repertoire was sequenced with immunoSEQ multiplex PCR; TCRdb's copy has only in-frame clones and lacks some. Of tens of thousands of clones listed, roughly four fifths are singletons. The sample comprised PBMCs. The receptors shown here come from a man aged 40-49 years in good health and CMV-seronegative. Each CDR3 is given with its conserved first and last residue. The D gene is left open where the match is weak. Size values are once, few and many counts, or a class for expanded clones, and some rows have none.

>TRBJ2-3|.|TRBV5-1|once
CASSMGGGSGISDTQYF
TGCGCCAGCAGCATGGGCGGGGGCAGCGGGATATCAGATACGCAGTATTTT
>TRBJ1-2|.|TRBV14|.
CASSQDLGGYGYTF
TGTGCCAGCAGCCAAGATTTAGGGGGCTATGGCTACACCTTC
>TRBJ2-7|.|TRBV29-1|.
CSVALGPYEQYF
TGCAGCGTTGCACTGGGGCCCTACGAGCAGTACTTC
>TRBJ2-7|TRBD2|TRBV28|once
CASSLRLGSGSNEQYF
TGTGCCAGCAGTTTACGCTTGGGTAGCGGGAGTAACGAGCAGTACTTC
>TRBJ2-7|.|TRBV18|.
CASSPLDRTGEQYF
TGTGCCAGCTCACCACTAGACCGTACGGGGGAGCAGTACTTC
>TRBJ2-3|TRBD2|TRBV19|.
CASSRGGFGTDTQYF
TGTGCCAGCTCCCGGGGGGGTTTCGGCACAGATACGCAGTATTTT
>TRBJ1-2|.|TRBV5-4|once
CASSSQGNYGYTF
TGTGCCAGCAGTTCACAGGGTAACTATGGCTACACCTTC
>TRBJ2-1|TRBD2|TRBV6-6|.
CASRPPSGMGGEQFF
TGTGCCAGCAGGCCCCCCAGCGGGATGGGCGGTGAGCAGTTCTTC
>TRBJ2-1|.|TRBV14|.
CASSQTGAYNEQFF
TGTGCCAGCAGCCAGACCGGGGCCTACAATGAGCAGTTCTTC
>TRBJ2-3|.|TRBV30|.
CAWTGTQNTDTQYF
TGTGCCTGGACCGGGACTCAGAACACAGATACGCAGTATTTT
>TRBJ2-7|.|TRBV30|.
CAWSGTPSYEQYF
TGTGCCTGGAGTGGGACACCCTCCTACGAGCAGTACTTC
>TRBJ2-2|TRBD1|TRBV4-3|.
CASRDRGNTGELFF
TGCGCCAGCCGAGACAGGGGGAACACCGGGGAGCTGTTTTTT
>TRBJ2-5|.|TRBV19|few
CASKTGHNQETQYF
TGTGCCAGTAAAACGGGACACAACCAAGAGACCCAGTACTTC
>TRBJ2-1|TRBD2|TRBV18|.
CASSLSGSAQFF
TGTGCCAGCTCACTCAGCGGGAGTGCCCAGTTCTTC
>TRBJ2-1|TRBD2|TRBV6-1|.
CASSEREGLVDEQFF
TGTGCCAGCAGTGAGCGGGAGGGCCTTGTCGATGAGCAGTTCTTC
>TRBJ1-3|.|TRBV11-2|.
CASSLDSQSGNTIYF
TGTGCCAGCAGCTTAGACAGTCAGTCTGGAAACACCATATATTTT
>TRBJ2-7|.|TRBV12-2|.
CASRLVSRGQRVQYF
TGTGCAAGTCGCTTAGTAAGTAGAGGGCAAAGGGTGCAGTACTTC
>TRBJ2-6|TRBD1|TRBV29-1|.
CSARTGVFSGANVLTF
TGCAGCGCTAGGACAGGTGTATTCTCTGGGGCCAACGTCCTGACTTTC
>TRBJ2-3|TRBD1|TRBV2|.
CASKRQGALRDTQYF
TGTGCCAGCAAAAGACAGGGAGCTCTGAGAGATACGCAGTATTTT
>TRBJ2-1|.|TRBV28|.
CASSLGSYNEQFF
TGTGCCAGCAGTTTAGGCAGTTACAATGAGCAGTTCTTC
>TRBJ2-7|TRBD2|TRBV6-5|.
CASRLSGVTYEQYF
TGTGCCAGCAGGCTTAGCGGGGTGACCTACGAGCAGTACTTC
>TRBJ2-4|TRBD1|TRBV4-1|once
CASSQEVGQGAYIQYF
TGCGCCAGCAGCCAAGAGGTGGGACAGGGGGCGTACATTCAGTACTTC
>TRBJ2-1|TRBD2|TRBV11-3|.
CASSLGSTSGGEQFF
TGTGCCAGCAGCTTAGGGTCTACTAGCGGGGGTGAGCAGTTCTTC
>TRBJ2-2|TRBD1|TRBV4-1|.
CASSTQTGGSTGELFF
TGCGCCAGCAGCACTCAGACAGGGGGTAGCACCGGGGAGCTGTTTTTT
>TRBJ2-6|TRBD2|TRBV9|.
CASSGRLAGGSGANVLTF
TGTGCCAGCAGCGGGCGACTAGCGGGAGGATCTGGGGCCAACGTCCTGACTTTC
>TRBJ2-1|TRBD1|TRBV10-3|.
CAISGGTGRPPYNEQFF
TGTGCCATCAGTGGCGGGACAGGGCGACCTCCTTACAATGAGCAGTTCTTC
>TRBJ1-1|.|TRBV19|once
CASSEAMNTEAFF
TGTGCCAGCTCGGAGGCCATGAACACTGAAGCTTTCTTT
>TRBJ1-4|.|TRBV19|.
CASSPRQRGELFF
TGTGCCAGTAGTCCGCGACAGAGAGGTGAACTGTTTTTT
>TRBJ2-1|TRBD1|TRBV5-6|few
CASSLVGQHNEQFF
TGTGCCAGCAGCTTGGTGGGACAGCACAATGAGCAGTTCTTC
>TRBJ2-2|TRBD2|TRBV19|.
CAAWGGVGELFF
TGTGCGGCGTGGGGGGGAGTCGGGGAGCTGTTTTTT
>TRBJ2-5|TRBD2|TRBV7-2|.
CASREGLAGVETQYF
TGTGCCAGCAGGGAGGGACTAGCGGGAGTAGAGACCCAGTACTTC
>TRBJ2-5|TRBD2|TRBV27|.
CASSIGLAGQETQYF
TGTGCCAGCAGTATCGGACTAGCGGGCCAAGAGACCCAGTACTTC
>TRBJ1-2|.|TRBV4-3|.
CASSQQGGSGANYGYTF
TGCGCCAGCAGCCAACAGGGTGGATCTGGAGCTAACTATGGCTACACCTTC
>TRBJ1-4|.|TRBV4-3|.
CASSQPLEEKLFF
TGCGCCAGCAGCCAGCCTCTAGAGGAAAAACTGTTTTTT
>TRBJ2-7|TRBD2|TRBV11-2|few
CASSFWGGSTYEQYF
TGTGCCAGCAGCTTTTGGGGCGGGAGTACCTACGAGCAGTACTTC
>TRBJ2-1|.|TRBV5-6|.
CASSLWRSSLQVEQFF
TGTGCCAGCAGCTTGTGGCGGAGCTCTCTCCAAGTGGAGCAGTTCTTC
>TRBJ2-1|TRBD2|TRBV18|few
CASSIGTSLNNEQFF
TGTGCCAGCTCCATAGGGACTAGCCTTAACAATGAGCAGTTCTTC
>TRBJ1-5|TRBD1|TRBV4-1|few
CASSQESGTGGAGQPQHF
TGCGCCAGCAGCCAAGAATCCGGGACAGGGGGCGCAGGGCAGCCCCAGCATTTT
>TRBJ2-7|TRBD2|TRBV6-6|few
CASSFPAGGGVYEQYF
TGTGCCAGCAGTTTTCCGGCGGGAGGAGGGGTCTACGAGCAGTACTTC
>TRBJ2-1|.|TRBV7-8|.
CASRASLNEQFF
TGTGCCAGCAGGGCTAGCCTCAATGAGCAGTTCTTC
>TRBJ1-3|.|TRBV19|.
CASTLGNTIYF
TGCGCCAGTACCTTAGGAAACACCATATATTTT
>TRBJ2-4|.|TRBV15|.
CATSRVGSAKNIQYF
TGTGCCACCAGCAGAGTCGGGAGCGCCAAAAACATTCAGTACTTC
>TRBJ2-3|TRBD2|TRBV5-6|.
CASSFLAGGSTDTQYF
TGTGCCAGCAGCTTTCTAGCGGGAGGGAGCACAGATACGCAGTATTTT
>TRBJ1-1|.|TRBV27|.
CASSFLRGSSTEAFF
TGTGCCAGCAGTTTTCTCAGGGGTTCGAGCACTGAAGCTTTCTTT
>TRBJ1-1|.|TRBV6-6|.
CASSYSRNTEAFF
TGTGCCAGCAGTTACTCCAGGAACACTGAAGCTTTCTTT
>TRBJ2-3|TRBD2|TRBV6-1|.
CASRGLVTDTQYF
TGTGCCAGCAGGGGACTAGTGACAGATACGCAGTATTTT
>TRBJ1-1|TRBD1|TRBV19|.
CASSTQDRMNTEAFF
TGTGCCAGTAGTACCCAGGACAGGATGAACACTGAAGCTTTCTTT
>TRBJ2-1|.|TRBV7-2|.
CASSYQLASNEQFF
TGTGCCAGCAGCTACCAGCTAGCGTCGAATGAGCAGTTCTTC
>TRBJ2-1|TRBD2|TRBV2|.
CASLGLAGDNEQFF
TGTGCCAGTCTTGGACTAGCGGGAGACAATGAGCAGTTCTTC
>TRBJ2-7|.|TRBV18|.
CASSPLADYEQYF
TGTGCCAGCTCACCACTGGCAGACTACGAGCAGTACTTC
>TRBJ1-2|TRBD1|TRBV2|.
CASTPSIGGDGYTF
TGTGCCAGCACCCCCAGCATAGGGGGCGATGGCTACACCTTC
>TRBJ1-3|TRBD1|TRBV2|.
CASNPTGTGNTIYF
TGTGCCAGCAACCCGACAGGGACTGGAAACACCATATATTTT
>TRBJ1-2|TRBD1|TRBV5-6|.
CASSFARQGRAYGYTF
TGTGCCAGCAGCTTCGCGAGACAGGGGCGAGCCTATGGCTACACCTTC